The 20 T cell receptor beta chains presented below share a single source sample, sequenced in a study of cytomegalovirus exposure and HLA in healthy donors. The PCR ran on 60 Vbeta and 13 Jbeta primers. The assay was immunoSEQ multiplex PCR, and TCRdb's table has in-frame clones only and misses some. The sample includes more than 110,000 clones, about 86% of them seen just once. Sequencing was carried out using PBMCs. Receptors were obtained from a man aged 40-50 years in good health and CMV-seropositive.

This chain links TRBV9 with TRBJ2-3; TRBD2 might be the D (6 bases). CDR3 length: 14 residues. V lost 2 bases and J 3 bases, leaving 10 bases between the germline ends. Germline assignment: CDR1 SGDLS and CDR2 YYNGEE. Here the CDR3 reads CASSVRGSTDTQYF. CDR3 DNA: TGTGCCAGCAGCGTTCGGGGGTCGACAGATACGCAGTATTTT.

The table lists this clone with a few counts. CDR3 nucleotide sequence: TGCAGCGCACCGGGACAGAGTAACTATGGCTACACCTTC. It yields the protein CSAPGQSNYGYTF. The chain recombines TRBV29-1 with TRBJ1-2, with 7 bases that match TRBD1. This CDR3 has 13 amino acids. V was pared by 7 bases and J by 1 base, with 6 bases of the junction left unmatched. Per the germline V gene, CDR1 is SQVTM and CDR2 is ANQGSEA.

A single count supports this clone. The chain is built from TRBV11-2 and TRBJ1-2; the D is unclear. The CDR3 has 14 residues. The germline V gene has CDR1 SGHAT and CDR2 FQNNGV. The V and J ends lost 0 bases and 1 base respectively, with 6 bases between them. CDR3 in amino acids: CASSLDPLNYGYTF. CDR3 bases: TGTGCCAGCAGCTTAGATCCACTTAACTATGGCTACACCTTC.

The gene calls are TRBV18 and TRBJ1-2; unclear D gene. The CDR3 sequence is 14 residues long. Germline CDR1 is KGHSH and CDR2 is LQKENI. V lost 1 base to trimming and J lost 4 bases, with 10 bases between them. The CDR3 reads CASSPLSEPYGYTF. CDR3 coding DNA: TGTGCCAGCTCACCACTGAGCGAGCCCTATGGCTACACCTTC.

The chain links TRBV6-5 to TRBJ2-7; 7 bases line up with TRBD1. The CDR3 has 13 amino acids. The germline CDR1 and CDR2 sequences are MNHEY and SVGAGI. V lost 6 bases to trimming and J lost 7 bases; unmatched junction nucleotides: 9. CDR3 in DNA: TGTGCCAGCAGCCGGGACAGCCGCCGGGAGCAGTACTTC. Translated, it gives CASSRDSRREQYF.

The genes are TRBV27 and TRBJ2-1, with 10 bases fitting TRBD2. Germline V gene data show CDR1 as MNHEY and CDR2 as SMNVEV (reference sequence). The CDR3 covers 12 residues. The junction had 1 base not matched to a gene; V was cut back by 7 bases and J by 7 bases. DNA of the CDR3: TGTGCCAGCACTAGCGGGAGAAATGAGCAGTTCTTC. This codes for CASTSGRNEQFF.

This chain links TRBV7-9 with TRBJ2-1, with D maybe TRBD2 (5 bases). Germline V gene lookup returns CDR1 SEHNR and CDR2 FQNEAQ (reference sequence). The CDR3 runs to 14 residues. V gave up 0 bases and J gave up 9 bases, with 12 bases separating them. The CDR3 nucleotides are TGTGCCAGCAGCTTAGCACTAGTAATCGGTGAGCAGTTCTTC. Translating gives CASSLALVIGEQFF.

This clone was detected only a few times. This chain uses TRBV11-3 with TRBJ2-1; 10 nucleotides match TRBD2. Germline trimming cut 3 bases from V and 5 bases from J; bases unmatched to any gene: 4. Germline CDR1 reads SGHNT; CDR2 reads YENEEA. The CDR3 loop spans 15 amino acids. The CDR3 DNA reads as TGTGCCAGCAGCTTCCGAGCGGGAGGGCACAATGAGCAGTTCTTC. It is translated as CASSFRAGGHNEQFF.

The V and J genes are TRBV27 and TRBJ1-2; 12 bases line up with TRBD1. Germline trimming cut 0 bases from V and 3 bases from J; bases unmatched to any gene: 5. This CDR3 spans 17 amino acids. Germline lookup yields CDR1 MNHEY and CDR2 SMNVEV (reference sequence). CDR3 sequence reads: CASSLSGTGGLDYGYTF. CDR3 DNA sequence: TGTGCCAGCAGTTTATCGGGGACAGGGGGCCTGGACTATGGCTACACCTTC.

The chain combines TRBV18 with TRBJ1-1; D call uncertain. The CDR3 is 13 residues long. The V end was cut by 3 bases, the J end by 8 bases, with 13 bases between. Per germline, CDR1 KGHSH and CDR2 LQKENI. The CDR3 spells CASSPRQASEAFF. In nucleotides, the CDR3 is TGTGCCAGCTCACCGCGACAAGCATCGGAAGCTTTCTTT. The complete variable domain, with remaining parts taken from reference TRBV18 and TRBJ1-1, reads NAGVMQNPRHLVRRRGQEARLRCSPMKGHSHVYWYRQLPEEGLKFMVYLQKENIIDESGMPKERFSAEFPKEGPSILRIQQVVRGDSAAYFCASSPRQASEAFFGQGTRLTVV.

This sequence joins TRBV5-1 and TRBJ2-3, with 9 bases matching TRBD1. CDR3 length equals 13 residues. The germline CDR1 and CDR2 sequences are SGHRS and YFSETQ. Germline trimming cut 6 bases from V and 6 bases from J; bases unmatched to any gene: 5. CDR3 DNA: TGCGCCAGCAACGGACAGGGGACGGATACGCAGTATTTT. The encoded protein is CASNGQGTDTQYF.

The chain is built from TRBV21-1 and TRBJ2-7; TRBD2, as called in the table, went unchecked against the DNA. TRBV21-1 counts as a pseudogene. The CDR3 is made up of 12 amino acids. This CDR3 is CASTRGSYEQYF. The DNA of the CDR3 is TGTGCCAGCACCAGAGGATCCTACGAGCAGTACTTC.

This chain joins TRBV5-4 and TRBJ2-1, with TRBD2 matching over 12 bases. The J segment lost 9 bases and the V segment lost 5 bases, leaving 9 bases of the junction unmatched. CDR1 SGHNT and CDR2 YYREEE come from the germline V gene (reference sequence). This CDR3 has 15 amino acids. The CDR3, as DNA: TGTGCCAGCAGTACGCTAGCGGGGGGGTTCGGTGAGCAGTTCTTC. Protein product: CASSTLAGGFGEQFF.

The genes are TRBV10-1 and TRBJ2-2, with 9 bases that match TRBD2. The CDR3 sequence is 13 residues long. Germline V CDR1 and CDR2: WNHNN, SYGVQD (reference sequence). Germline trimming cut 8 bases from V and 3 bases from J; bases unmatched to any gene: 1. The CDR3 region has the DNA TGCGCCAGCGGGACTAGCTACACCGGGGAGCTGTTTTTT. Encoded protein: CASGTSYTGELFF.

The V call is TRBV10-3, the J call TRBJ2-1; the D gene is possibly TRBD2 (5 bases). Trimming removed 4 bases from V and 7 bases from J, with 8 bases in between. The germline V gene encodes CDR1 ENHRY and CDR2 SYGVKD. The CDR3 sequence is 12 residues long. This CDR3 reads CAISGTPNEQFF. For the CDR3, the DNA is TGTGCCATCAGTGGGACTCCTAATGAGCAGTTCTTC.

The V gene is TRBV19, the J gene TRBJ2-7; TRBD2 matches at 11 bases. This CDR3 has 15 residues. V dropped 1 base and J dropped 6; count of bases not matched to a gene: 5. Germline V CDR1 and CDR2: LNHDA, SQIVND (reference sequence). In nucleotides, the CDR3 is TGTGCCAGTAGTATAGGGCTAGCGGGAGGCATCGAGCAGTACTTC. Protein: CASSIGLAGGIEQYF.

The rearrangement uses TRBV27 and TRBJ2-2; the D gene is possibly TRBD1 (6 bases). V was cut by 3 bases and J by 4 bases, with 12 bases left in between. The CDR3 runs to 15 residues. Looked up from germline, CDR1 is MNHEY and CDR2 is SMNVEV (reference sequence). CDR3 DNA: TGTGCCAGCAGTTTTCGAGGACAGTCCACCGGGGAGCTGTTTTTT. Encoded protein: CASSFRGQSTGELFF.

The chain recombines TRBV30 with TRBJ2-1, with 8 bases lining up with TRBD2. Germline CDR1 is GTSNPN and CDR2 is SVGIG (reference sequence). The CDR3 has 14 residues. The V segment lost 2 bases and the J segment 6 bases; nucleotides outside the gene matches: 6. The CDR3 here is CAWSSRGTSNEQFF. The CDR3 bases are TGTGCCTGGAGTTCGAGGGGGACTAGCAATGAGCAGTTCTTC.

This clone was observed a single time. The chain recombines TRBV5-5 with TRBJ2-7; the match to TRBD1 covers 10 bases. CDR3 length: 17 residues. Per the germline V gene, CDR1 is SGHKS and CDR2 is YYEKEE (reference sequence). The V gene end was trimmed by 4 bases and the J gene end by 6 bases; junction bases not matched to a gene: 16. The CDR3 DNA sequence: TGTGCCAGCAGCCGAGCTACAAGACAGGGGGCCAGCTTCGAGCAGTACTTC. Amino acids: CASSRATRQGASFEQYF.

The chain links TRBV10-3 to TRBJ2-3; 10 bases map to TRBD2. V gave up 0 bases and J gave up 8 bases; unmatched junction bases: 8. This CDR3 spans 16 amino acids. Per the germline V gene, CDR1 is ENHRY and CDR2 is SYGVKD. CDR3 nucleotide sequence: TGTGCCATCAGTGAGTCGGGGCTTCGGACTAGCGGTACGCAGTATTTT. Its protein product is CAISESGLRTSGTQYF.